The 16 T cell receptor beta chains given below trace back to one sample, sequenced in a study of cytomegalovirus exposure and HLA in healthy donors. The study ran its PCR with 60 Vbeta and 13 Jbeta primers. Clones were sequenced by immunoSEQ multiplex PCR, and TCRdb holds only the in-frame ones, with some missing. The sample holds about 100,000 clones, 10% seen once. The sequenced material came from PBMCs. The receptors shown here come from a man between 35 and 55 years old in good health and CMV-seropositive.

This clone was counted between two and nine times. The V gene is TRBV6-1, the J gene TRBJ2-1; D might be TRBD2 (6 bases). This CDR3 spans 12 amino acids. Germline V gene data show CDR1 as MNHNS and CDR2 as SASEGT. Trimming took 3 bases from V and 8 from J, leaving 8 bases between them. The CDR3 spells CASSEPGDEQFF. The CDR3 bases are TGTGCCAGCAGTGAGCCGGGGGATGAGCAGTTCTTC.

This clone turned up a few times. The chain carries TRBV4-3 and TRBJ1-2, with D perhaps matching TRBD1 (5 bases). The germline CDR1 and CDR2 sequences are LGHNA and YSLEER. V shed 0 bases and J shed 5 bases, with 13 bases lying between them. The CDR3 sequence is 15 residues long. The CDR3 coding sequence is TGCGCCAGCAGCCAAGAGGCAGGGCCCTTTTATGGCTACACCTTC. It codes for CASSQEAGPFYGYTF.

This clone has just a few counts. This rearrangement joins TRBV19 to TRBJ2-7, with 9 bases that match TRBD2. The CDR3 runs 15 residues. Germline V lookup: CDR1 LNHDA, CDR2 SQIVND (reference sequence). Trimming at V came to 6 bases and at J to 2 bases, leaving 8 bases not matched to a gene. The CDR3 nucleotides are TGTGCCAGTAGGGCCACTAGCGGGCAGACCTACGAGCAGTACTTC. Its protein is CASRATSGQTYEQYF.

This clone was seen only a few times. The rearrangement joins TRBV6-6 to TRBJ2-3; D might be TRBD1 (6 bases). Germline values: CDR1 MNHNY, CDR2 SVGAGI (reference sequence). The V end lost 5 bases, the J end lost 4 bases, and 19 bases lay between the germline ends. The CDR3 length is 16 residues. For the CDR3, the DNA is TGTGCCAGCAGTAACACAGGGATAGGACCTGCAGATACGCAGTATTTT. It encodes CASSNTGIGPADTQYF.

This clone was seen a handful of times. The J gene is TRBJ1-2, the V gene TRBV30; D ambiguous. CDR1 is GTSNPN, CDR2 SVGIG, per germline (reference sequence). The CDR3 length is 12 residues. The V gene lost 7 bases and the J gene lost 1 base, with 10 bases spanning the gap. CDR3 region: CAFTLINYGYTF. DNA for the CDR3: TGTGCCTTCACCCTAATTAACTATGGCTACACCTTC.

This clone came up many times. The J gene is TRBJ1-4, the V gene TRBV6-1; 9 bases line up with TRBD1. CDR3 size: 13 residues. V lost 6 bases to trimming and J lost 7 bases; unmatched junction nucleotides: 3. Germline values: CDR1 MNHNS, CDR2 SASEGT. The CDR3 DNA reads TGTGCCAGCAGGGGACAGGGCGGTGAAAAACTGTTTTTT. Protein product: CASRGQGGEKLFF.

This clone was picked up a small number of times. This rearrangement joins TRBV9 to TRBJ2-3; TRBD2 aligns across 9 bases. The germline V gene has CDR1 SGDLS and CDR2 YYNGEE. This CDR3 spans 17 amino acids. Germline trimming cut 3 bases from V and 5 bases from J; bases unmatched to any gene: 13. The CDR3 here is CASSALGAGGPVDTQYF. CDR3 bases: TGTGCCAGCAGCGCCCTCGGGGCGGGAGGGCCGGTAGATACGCAGTATTTT.

This clone appeared a single time. The rearrangement joins TRBV19 to TRBJ2-1; possible D gene TRBD1, 6 bases. This CDR3 has 14 residues. Germline V lookup: CDR1 LNHDA, CDR2 SQIVND (reference sequence). With 1 base removed from V and 5 bases from J, the gap between germline ends came to 9 bases. For the CDR3, the DNA is TGTGCCAGTAGTATAGTGCACAGGGACAATGAGCAGTTCTTC. Translated, it gives CASSIVHRDNEQFF.

This clone was seen a few times. This chain links TRBV5-1 with TRBJ2-2; 8 bases map to TRBD1. Germline CDR1 SGHRS, CDR2 YFSETQ. The V gene end was trimmed by 0 bases and the J gene end by 8 bases; junction bases not matched to a gene: 6. The CDR3 spans 15 residues. The CDR3 DNA is TGCGCCAGCAGCTTGGCTCAGGGGGCACGAGGGGAGCTGTTTTTT. Residues: CASSLAQGARGELFF. Supplemented by reference TRBV5-1 and TRBJ2-2, the full variable domain reads KAGVTQTPRYLIKTRGQQVTLSCSPISGHRSVSWYQQTPGQGLQFLFEYFSETQRNKGNFPGRFSGRQFSNSRSEMNVSTLELGDSALYLCASSLAQGARGELFFGEGSRLTVL.

This clone was seen only a few times. The gene calls are TRBV6-6 and TRBJ2-4; D is perhaps TRBD1 (6 bases). Germline loops: CDR1 MNHNY, CDR2 SVGAGI (reference sequence). Trimming took off 2 bases at V and 4 bases at J, with 6 bases between the two ends. This CDR3 is built from 13 residues. Written as DNA, the CDR3 is TGTGCCAGCAGTTACGGACAGAAAAACATTCAGTACTTC. It is translated as CASSYGQKNIQYF.

This clone was seen a handful of times. The chain carries TRBV13 and TRBJ2-7; TRBD2 aligns across 14 bases. J lost 4 bases, V lost 4 bases, and 3 bases had no gene match. Per the germline V gene, CDR1 is PRHDT and CDR2 is FYEKMQ (reference sequence). The CDR3 has 15 amino acids. The CDR3 DNA sequence: TGTGCCAGCAGCTACGGGACTAGCGGGAGTTACGAGCAGTACTTC. Translating it yields CASSYGTSGSYEQYF.

The chain joins TRBV9 to TRBJ1-4; 11 bases line up with TRBD1. V was pared by 7 bases and J by 4 bases, with 9 bases of the junction left unmatched. This CDR3 contains 16 residues. In germline, CDR1 is SGDLS, CDR2 YYNGEE. CDR3 coding DNA: TGTGCCAGCGGCTCGGACAGGGGGCAGAGTAATGAAAAACTGTTTTTT. Translated: CASGSDRGQSNEKLFF.

This clone was counted a few times. The chain recombines TRBV28 with TRBJ1-5; weak D call: TRBD1 (5 bases). Germline V gene sequence: CDR1 MDHEN, CDR2 SYDVKM. The CDR3 has 13 amino acids. The ends were cut back, 6 bases at V and 5 bases at J, with 11 bases in the middle. CDR3 residues: CASRSGIHQPQHF. Here the CDR3 DNA reads TGTGCCAGCAGGTCAGGGATCCATCAGCCCCAGCATTTT.

The chain links TRBV6-1 to TRBJ1-4; 8 nucleotides align to TRBD1. The V and J ends lost 4 bases and 8 bases, in that order; junction bases with no gene match: 6. The germline gives CDR1 MNHNS, CDR2 SASEGT. The CDR3 totals 14 residues. CDR3 residues: CASSGDRPNEKLFF. CDR3 DNA: TGTGCCAGCAGTGGGGACAGGCCAAACGAAAAACTGTTTTTT.

This clone was found a few times. This sequence joins TRBV6-5 and TRBJ2-2, with 11 bases identical to TRBD1. The V gene's germline CDR1 is MNHEY and CDR2 SVGAGI. V dropped 5 bases and J dropped 4; count of bases not matched to a gene: 3. The CDR3 spans 15 residues. The CDR3 bases are TGTGCCAGCAGTGGGACAGGGGGTCGCACCGGGGAGCTGTTTTTT. It encodes CASSGTGGRTGELFF.

This clone showed up just a few times. The chain recombines TRBV27 with TRBJ2-7; D might be TRBD1 (6 bases). Trimming shortened V by 2 bases and J by 3 bases, and 11 bases separated the two germline ends. This CDR3 spans 14 amino acids. Germline CDR1 is MNHEY and CDR2 is SMNVEV (reference sequence). In DNA form, the CDR3 reads TGTGCCAGCAGTTTACGTGGGACAAGCTACGAGCAGTACTTC. As protein: CASSLRGTSYEQYF.